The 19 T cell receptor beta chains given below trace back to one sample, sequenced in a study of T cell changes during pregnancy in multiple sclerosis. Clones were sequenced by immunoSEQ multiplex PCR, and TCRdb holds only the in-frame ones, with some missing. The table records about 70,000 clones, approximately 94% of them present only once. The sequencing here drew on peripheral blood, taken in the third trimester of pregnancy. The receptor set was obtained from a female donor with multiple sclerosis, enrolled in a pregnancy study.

The CDR3 loop is CASSQGLANTDTQYF. CDR3 in DNA: TGTGCCAGCAGCCAGGGACTAGCCAACACAGATACGCAGTATTTT. The chain joins TRBV4-2 to TRBJ2-3, with TRBD2 matching over 9 bases. Germline lookup yields CDR1 LGHNA and CDR2 YNFKEQ. Trimming took 3 bases from V and 2 from J; bases not matched to a gene: 3. The CDR3 consists of 15 residues.

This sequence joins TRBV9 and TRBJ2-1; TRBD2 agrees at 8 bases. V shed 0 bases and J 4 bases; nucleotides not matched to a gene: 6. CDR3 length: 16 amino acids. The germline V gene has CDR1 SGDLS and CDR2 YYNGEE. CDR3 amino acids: CASSVEAGGGYNEQFF. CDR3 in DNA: TGTGCCAGCAGCGTAGAGGCGGGGGGTGGTTACAATGAGCAGTTCTTC.

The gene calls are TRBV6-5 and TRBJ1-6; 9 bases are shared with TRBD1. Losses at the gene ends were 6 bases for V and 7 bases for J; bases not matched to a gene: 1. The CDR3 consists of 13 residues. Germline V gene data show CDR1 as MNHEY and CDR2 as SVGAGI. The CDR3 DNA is TGTGCCAGCAGGACAGGGGGGAATTCACCCCTCCACTTT. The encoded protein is CASRTGGNSPLHF.

Written as DNA, the CDR3 is TGTGCCAGCACCCCCTCTGGGGGGGCGGCTGAAGCTTTCTTT. This codes for CASTPSGGAAEAFF. The chain employs TRBV6-5 and TRBJ1-1; a weak D match, TRBD1 (6 bases). V was clipped by 7 bases and J by 6 bases, with 18 bases between them. This CDR3 is 14 amino acids long. Germline V gives CDR1 MNHEY, CDR2 SVGAGI.

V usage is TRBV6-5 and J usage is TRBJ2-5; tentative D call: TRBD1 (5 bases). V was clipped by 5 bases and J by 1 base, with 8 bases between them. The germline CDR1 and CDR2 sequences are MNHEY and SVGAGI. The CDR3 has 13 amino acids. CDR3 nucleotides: TGTGCCAGCAGTAGACAGACCCAAGAGACCCAGTACTTC. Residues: CASSRQTQETQYF.

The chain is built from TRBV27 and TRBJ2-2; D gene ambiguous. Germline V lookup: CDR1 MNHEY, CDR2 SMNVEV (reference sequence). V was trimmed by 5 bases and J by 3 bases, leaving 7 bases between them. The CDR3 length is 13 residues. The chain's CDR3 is CASSGDDTGELFF. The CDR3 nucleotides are TGTGCCAGCAGTGGAGATGACACCGGGGAGCTGTTTTTT.

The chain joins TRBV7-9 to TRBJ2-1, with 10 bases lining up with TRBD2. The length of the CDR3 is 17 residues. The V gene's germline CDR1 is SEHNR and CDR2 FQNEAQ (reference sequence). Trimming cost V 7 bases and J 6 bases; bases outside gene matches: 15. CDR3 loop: CASTRLQTSGVVNEQFF. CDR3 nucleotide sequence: TGTGCCAGCACAAGACTTCAAACTAGCGGGGTAGTCAATGAGCAGTTCTTC.

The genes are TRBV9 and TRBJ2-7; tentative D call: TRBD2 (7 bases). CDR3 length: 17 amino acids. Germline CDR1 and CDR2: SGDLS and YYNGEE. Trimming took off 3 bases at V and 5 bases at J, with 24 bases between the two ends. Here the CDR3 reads CASSEGKGYGGLDEQYF. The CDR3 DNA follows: TGTGCCAGCAGCGAGGGGAAGGGGTACGGGGGGCTCGACGAGCAGTACTTC. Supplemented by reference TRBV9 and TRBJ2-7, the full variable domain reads DSGVTQTPKHLITATGQRVTLRCSPRSGDLSVYWYQQSLDQGLQFLIQYYNGEERAKGNILERFSAQQFPDLHSELNLSSLELGDSALYFCASSEGKGYGGLDEQYFGPGTRLTVT.

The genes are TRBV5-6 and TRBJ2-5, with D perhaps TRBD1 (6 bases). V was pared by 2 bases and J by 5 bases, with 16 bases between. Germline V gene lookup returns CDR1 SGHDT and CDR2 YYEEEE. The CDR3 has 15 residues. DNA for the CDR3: TGTGCCAGCAGCTTTCCACAGGGATCCGGGGAGACCCAGTACTTC. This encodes CASSFPQGSGETQYF.

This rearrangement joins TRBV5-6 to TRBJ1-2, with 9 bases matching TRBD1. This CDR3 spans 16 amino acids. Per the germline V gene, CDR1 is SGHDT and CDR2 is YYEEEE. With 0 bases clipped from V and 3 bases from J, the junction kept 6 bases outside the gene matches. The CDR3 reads CASSLAGTGLDYGYTF. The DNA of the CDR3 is TGTGCCAGCAGCTTGGCCGGGACAGGGTTGGACTATGGCTACACCTTC.

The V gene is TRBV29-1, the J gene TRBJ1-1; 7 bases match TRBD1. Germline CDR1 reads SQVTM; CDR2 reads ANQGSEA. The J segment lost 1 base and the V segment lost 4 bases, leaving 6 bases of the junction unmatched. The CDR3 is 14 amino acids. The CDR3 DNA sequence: TGCAGCGTTGCCTACAGGGGTGGGAACACTGAAGCTTTCTTT. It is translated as CSVAYRGGNTEAFF.

CDR3 nucleotides: TGCGCCAGCAGCCAAGGGGGGACAGGGAACACTGAAGCTTTCTTT. Amino acid sequence: CASSQGGTGNTEAFF. V and J are TRBV4-3 and TRBJ1-1; 8 positions match TRBD1. V trimming: 1 base; J trimming: 1 base; junction bases outside the gene matches: 2. This CDR3 is built from 15 residues. Germline CDR1 is LGHNA and CDR2 is YSLEER.

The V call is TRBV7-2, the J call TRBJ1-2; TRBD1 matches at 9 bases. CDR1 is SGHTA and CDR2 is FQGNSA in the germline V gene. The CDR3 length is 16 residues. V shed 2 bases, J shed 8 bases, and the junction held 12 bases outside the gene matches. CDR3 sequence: CASSLSSPGQGFGYTF. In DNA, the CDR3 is TGTGCCAGCAGCTTATCTTCCCCGGGACAGGGTTTCGGCTACACCTTC.

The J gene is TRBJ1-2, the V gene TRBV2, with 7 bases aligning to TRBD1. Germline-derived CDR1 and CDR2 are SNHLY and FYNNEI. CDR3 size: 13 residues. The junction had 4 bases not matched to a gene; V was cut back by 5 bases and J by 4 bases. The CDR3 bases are TGTGCCAGCAGTTACAGGGGCTTCTATGGCTACACCTTC. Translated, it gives CASSYRGFYGYTF. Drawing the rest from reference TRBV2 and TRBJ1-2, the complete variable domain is EPEVTQTPSHQVTQMGQEVILRCVPISNHLYFYWYRQILGQKVEFLVSFYNNEISEKSEIFDDQFSVERPDGSNFTLKIRSTKLEDSAMYFCASSYRGFYGYTFGSGTRLTVV.

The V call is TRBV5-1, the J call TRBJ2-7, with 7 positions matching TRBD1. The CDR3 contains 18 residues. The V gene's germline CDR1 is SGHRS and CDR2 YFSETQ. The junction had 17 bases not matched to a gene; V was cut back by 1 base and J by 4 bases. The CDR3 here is CASSLPTGEKGPLYEQYF. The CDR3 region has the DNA TGCGCCAGCAGCTTGCCCACAGGGGAAAAAGGTCCTTTGTACGAGCAGTACTTC.

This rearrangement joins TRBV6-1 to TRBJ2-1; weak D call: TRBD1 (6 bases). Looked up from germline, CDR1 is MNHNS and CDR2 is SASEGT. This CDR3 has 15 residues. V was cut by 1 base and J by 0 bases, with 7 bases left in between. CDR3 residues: CASSEGGGSYNEQFF. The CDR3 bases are TGTGCCAGCAGTGAAGGAGGGGGCTCCTACAATGAGCAGTTCTTC.

CDR3: CASSQGTGPQPQHF. The CDR3 bases are TGTGCCAGCAGCCAAGGGACAGGGCCTCAGCCCCAGCATTTT. The V call is TRBV4-2, the J call TRBJ1-5; TRBD1 matches at 8 bases. Germline lookup yields CDR1 LGHNA and CDR2 YNFKEQ. The trim removed 1 base at V and 6 bases at J, leaving 2 bases unmatched. The CDR3 extends over 14 amino acids.

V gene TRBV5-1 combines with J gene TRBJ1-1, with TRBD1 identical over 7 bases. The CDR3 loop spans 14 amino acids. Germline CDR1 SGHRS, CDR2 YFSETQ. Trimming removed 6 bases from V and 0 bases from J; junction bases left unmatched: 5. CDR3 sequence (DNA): TGCGCCAGCACTCCGACAGGGTTGAACACTGAAGCTTTCTTT. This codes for CASTPTGLNTEAFF. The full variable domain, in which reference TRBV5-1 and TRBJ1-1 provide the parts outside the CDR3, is KAGVTQTPRYLIKTRGQQVTLSCSPISGHRSVSWYQQTPGQGLQFLFEYFSETQRNKGNFPGRFSGRQFSNSRSEMNVSTLELGDSALYLCASTPTGLNTEAFFGQGTRLTVV.

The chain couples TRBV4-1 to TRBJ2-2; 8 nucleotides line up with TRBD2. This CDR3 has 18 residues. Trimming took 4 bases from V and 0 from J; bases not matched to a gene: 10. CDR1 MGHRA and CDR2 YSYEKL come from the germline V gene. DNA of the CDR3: TGCGCCAGCAGCCGGCTCGCGGGAGCGGGGGCGAACACCGGGGAGCTGTTTTTT. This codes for CASSRLAGAGANTGELFF.